The clone carrying this T cell receptor (beta chain) showed up just once. What it recognizes is unknown. This specimen comes from a study of shared clonotypes between healthy human individuals. Study-level background: The study used three CD4 naive, three CD4 memory, two CD8 naive and one CD8 memory plate per donor. Study-wide points: Rarefaction exposed incomplete sorted-subset sequencing despite large depth. The four-donor shared clonotypes exceeded non-shared clonotypes in generation probability, with non-shared ones scoring lower.

The method was immunoSEQ multiplex PCR; TCRdb's version includes in-frame clones alone and lacks a portion of them. The sample holds approximately 2.1 million clones, over 90% seen once. This CDR3 spans 15 amino acids. V shed 6 bases and J shed 1 base, with 16 bases lying between them. The germline CDR1 and CDR2 sequences are SGHRS and YFSETQ. Free of recent acute infections or vaccinations, the donors were healthy HIV-negative adults. This clonotype was sampled from a man between 18 and 35 years old in good health. Some clones in this sample may be carry-over from other donors' samples. Specimen: naive CD4+ T cells from PBMCs. Subset of the sample: CD45RA+ positively selected. The gene calls are TRBV5-1 and TRBJ2-5; tentatively, D is TRBD1 or TRBD2 (6 bases each). The CDR3 is CASTSGRQVQETQYF. The CDR3 DNA reads as TGCGCCAGCACCAGCGGGCGACAGGTCCAAGAGACCCAGTACTTC.